A single sample is the source of the 23 T cell receptor beta chains below, sequenced in a study of beta chain features in type 1 diabetes. Points from the study as a whole: Researchers report that Type 1 diabetes patients had moderately but significantly shorter TCRB CDR3s across all four CD4+ subsets.

The sequenced template was cDNA made from the entire isolated RNA. Only in-frame clones appear in the TCRdb table, and some are missing; sequencing was by immunoSEQ multiplex PCR. The sample lists about 650,000 clones; 9.5% to 15% were seen once. These TCRs' antigens remain unknown. The sample consisted of naive CD4+ T cells from blood. The receptor set was obtained from a man aged 25-45 years with type 1 diabetes.

This clone was detected a few times. V gene TRBV9 combines with J gene TRBJ2-3; 9 bases align to TRBD2. V lost 8 bases, J lost 6 bases, and 16 bases stayed unmatched. Germline V gene sequence: CDR1 SGDLS, CDR2 YYNGEE. This CDR3 spans 16 amino acids. CDR3 amino acids: CARPPGASGVSDTQYF. CDR3 nucleotides: TGTGCCAGACCCCCGGGGGCTAGCGGGGTTTCTGATACGCAGTATTTT.

This clone was seen a few times. Additional DNA sequences in this sample encode the identical CDR3. The V and J genes are TRBV5-4 and TRBJ1-3; D gene uncertain. The germline CDR1 and CDR2 sequences are SGHNT and YYREEE (reference sequence). The CDR3 is 14 residues long. The ends were cut back, 0 bases at V and 4 bases at J, with 8 bases in the middle. CDR3 nucleotide sequence: TGTGCCAGCAGCTTGGCGGGTTCGGGAAACACCATATATTTT. This encodes CASSLAGSGNTIYF.

This sequence joins TRBV16 and TRBJ1-5; D remains ambiguous. Between the trimmed V and J ends, which lost 0 bases and 6 bases, there was a span of 9 bases. CDR1 is KGHSY and CDR2 is FQNENV in the germline V gene. The CDR3 length is 14 residues. CDR3 sequence reads: CASSQSGALQPQHF. CDR3 sequence (DNA): TGTGCCAGCAGCCAATCGGGAGCTCTTCAGCCCCAGCATTTT.

This chain uses TRBV4-2 with TRBJ2-1; possible D gene TRBD1, 6 bases. The length of the CDR3 is 14 residues. Germline V gene lookup returns CDR1 LGHNA and CDR2 YNFKEQ. Trimming cost V 1 base and J 4 bases, with 8 bases left between them. The chain's CDR3 is CASSQVGTYNEQFF. CDR3 sequence (DNA): TGTGCCAGCAGCCAAGTTGGGACATACAATGAGCAGTTCTTC.

A few counts support this clone. The chain links TRBV30 to TRBJ1-5; 8 nucleotides line up with TRBD1. This CDR3 comprises 16 residues. Per the germline V gene, CDR1 is GTSNPN and CDR2 is SVGIG (reference sequence). V dropped 0 bases and J dropped 7; count of bases not matched to a gene: 11. CDR3 in DNA: TGTGCCTGGAGTGTAGATTGGGGGACAGGATACCAGCCCCAGCATTTT. The encoded protein is CAWSVDWGTGYQPQHF.

This clone was found a few times. The chain combines TRBV7-9 with TRBJ2-1, with TRBD2 identical over 12 bases. With V trimmed by 1 base and J by 6 bases, 7 bases remained unmatched. The V gene's germline CDR1 is SEHNR and CDR2 FQNEAQ (reference sequence). This CDR3 has 17 amino acids. The CDR3 DNA reads TGTGCCAGCAGCTTAGTTTGGACTAGCGGGGTTGGCAATGAGCAGTTCTTC. This translates into CASSLVWTSGVGNEQFF.

V is TRBV6-6 and J is TRBJ2-5; D is possibly TRBD1 (5 bases). Between the trimmed V and J ends, which lost 2 bases and 0 bases, there was a span of 10 bases. Germline CDR1 and CDR2: MNHNY and SVGAGI (reference sequence). The CDR3 covers 15 residues. The CDR3 here is CASSYPARDQETQYF. The CDR3 DNA reads as TGTGCCAGCAGTTACCCCGCCAGGGACCAAGAGACCCAGTACTTC.

The rearrangement uses TRBV7-8 and TRBJ2-2; TRBD2 matches at 9 bases. J lost 0 bases, V lost 1 base, and 0 bases had no gene match. Germline CDR1 SGHVS, CDR2 FQNEAQ. CDR3 length: 16 residues. The CDR3 reads CASSLGLAANTGELFF. CDR3 DNA sequence: TGTGCCAGCAGCTTAGGACTAGCGGCGAACACCGGGGAGCTGTTTTTT.

J is TRBJ2-7 and V is TRBV7-6; TRBD2 matches 12 bases. The CDR3 is made up of 17 amino acids. Germline lookup yields CDR1 SGHVS and CDR2 FNYEAQ. With 3 bases clipped from V and 0 bases from J, the junction kept 6 bases outside the gene matches. The CDR3 sequence is CASSLTSGGPLSYEQYF. Here the CDR3 DNA reads TGTGCCAGCAGCTTGACTAGCGGGGGACCGCTCTCCTACGAGCAGTACTTC.

The chain couples TRBV29-1 to TRBJ1-2; 7 bases fit TRBD1. This CDR3 spans 12 amino acids. CDR1 and CDR2 (germline): SQVTM, ANQGSEA. The trim removed 3 bases at V and 8 bases at J, leaving 6 bases unmatched. The CDR3 loop is CSVERTGGGYTF. The CDR3, as DNA: TGCAGCGTTGAGAGGACAGGCGGCGGCTACACCTTC. Full variable domain (missing parts from reference TRBV29-1 and TRBJ1-2): SAVISQKPSRDICQRGTSLTIQCQVDSQVTMMFWYRQQPGQSLTLIATANQGSEATYESGFVIDKFPISRPNLTFSTLTVSNMSPEDSSIYLCSVERTGGGYTFGSGTRLTVV.

The table lists this clone with a few counts. The chain has TRBV6-5 and TRBJ1-5; no clear D. The germline gives CDR1 MNHEY, CDR2 SVGAGI. The CDR3 sequence is 15 residues long. Between the trimmed V and J ends, which lost 6 bases and 4 bases, there was a span of 16 bases. The CDR3 DNA reads as TGTGCCAGCAGGGAACTCGGACGGGAAAATCAGCCCCAGCATTTT. It encodes CASRELGRENQPQHF.

A few counts support this clone. The identical CDR3 is also encoded by other nucleotide sequences in the sample. V gene TRBV4-3 combines with J gene TRBJ1-1; a weak D match, TRBD1 (5 bases). This CDR3 has 14 residues. CDR1 and CDR2 (germline): LGHNA, YSLEER. Trimming left V 0 bases short and J 4 bases short, with 9 bases between. The CDR3 reads CASSQDYGGTEAFF. The CDR3 DNA sequence: TGCGCCAGCAGCCAAGATTACGGGGGCACTGAAGCTTTCTTT.

This clone was seen a handful of times. The chain employs TRBV7-9 and TRBJ1-2; D unclear. Germline V gives CDR1 SEHNR, CDR2 FQNEAQ (reference sequence). The CDR3 spans 14 residues. V was cut by 2 bases and J by 4 bases, with 11 bases left in between. The CDR3 spells CASSLPGGVYGYTF. The CDR3 bases are TGTGCCAGCAGCTTACCCGGAGGAGTCTATGGCTACACCTTC.

The chain carries TRBV5-1 and TRBJ2-2, with D unresolved. The V end was cut by 5 bases, the J end by 1 base, with 9 bases between. This CDR3 has 14 amino acids. Per the germline V gene, CDR1 is SGHRS and CDR2 is YFSETQ. Written as DNA, the CDR3 is TGCGCCAGCAGGATGAGACAGAACACCGGGGAGCTGTTTTTT. Translated, it gives CASRMRQNTGELFF.

The table lists this clone with a few counts. The sample has other DNA sequences that encode this CDR3 too. The genes are TRBV7-2 and TRBJ2-7, with 9 bases lining up with TRBD1. Germline CDR1 is SGHTA and CDR2 is FQGNSA. With 3 bases clipped from V and 2 bases from J, the junction kept 2 bases outside the gene matches. CDR3 length: 14 residues. CDR3 region: CASSFGQGPYEQYF. CDR3 sequence (DNA): TGTGCCAGCAGCTTCGGACAGGGGCCCTACGAGCAGTACTTC.

The chain joins TRBV27 to TRBJ1-6; weak D call: TRBD1 (6 bases). The V gene's germline CDR1 is MNHEY and CDR2 SMNVEV (reference sequence). Trimming shortened V by 4 bases and J by 6 bases, and 13 bases separated the two germline ends. CDR3 length equals 15 residues. CDR3: CASSSPDSFNSPLHF. In DNA form, the CDR3 reads TGTGCCAGCAGTTCTCCGGACAGCTTTAATTCACCCCTCCACTTT.

This clone was counted between two and nine times. The gene calls are TRBV27 and TRBJ2-1, with no clear D. The germline CDR1 and CDR2 sequences are MNHEY and SMNVEV (reference sequence). The CDR3 is made up of 12 amino acids. V shed 6 bases and J shed 12 bases, with 15 bases lying between them. This CDR3 reads CASREARGVQFF. The CDR3 nucleotides read TGTGCCAGCAGAGAAGCGCGAGGCGTGCAGTTCTTC.

The chain links TRBV6-1 to TRBJ2-5, with unresolved D. The germline V and J ends were trimmed by 4 bases and 7 bases, with 16 bases remaining between them. This CDR3 spans 14 amino acids. Germline V lookup: CDR1 MNHNS, CDR2 SASEGT. Here the CDR3 DNA reads TGTGCCAGCAGTGCCTCCGCGCAAAAGGGGACCCAGTACTTC. Residues: CASSASAQKGTQYF.

The chain employs TRBV7-2 and TRBJ2-5, with 7 bases matching TRBD1. Trimming at V came to 2 bases and at J to 5 bases, leaving 2 bases not matched to a gene. The germline gives CDR1 SGHTA, CDR2 FQGNSA. The CDR3 extends over 13 amino acids. The CDR3 DNA reads TGTGCCAGCAGCTTAAGGGGGCGGGAGACCCAGTACTTC. It codes for CASSLRGRETQYF.

This clone was counted between two and nine times. This chain uses TRBV30 with TRBJ2-3, with D perhaps TRBD1 or TRBD2 (6 bases each). Germline V gene lookup returns CDR1 GTSNPN and CDR2 SVGIG (reference sequence). Trimming took off 3 bases at V and 4 bases at J, with 14 bases between the two ends. CDR3 size: 14 residues. CDR3 sequence: CAWSRGGAPDTQYF. The DNA for the CDR3 is TGTGCCTGGAGCAGGGGCGGGGCCCCAGATACGCAGTATTTT. Combining the CDR3 with reference TRBV30 and TRBJ2-3 gives the whole variable domain SQTIHQWPATLVQPVGSPLSLECTVEGTSNPNLYWYRQAAGRGLQLLFYSVGIGQISSEVPQNLSASRPQDRQFILSSKKLLLSDSGFYLCAWSRGGAPDTQYFGPGTRLTVL.

This clone was seen a handful of times. The chain is built from TRBV28 and TRBJ2-5; 7 nucleotides line up with TRBD2. Per the germline V gene, CDR1 is MDHEN and CDR2 is SYDVKM. The V and J ends lost 5 bases and 4 bases, in that order; junction bases with no gene match: 7. This CDR3 spans 14 amino acids. The CDR3 region is CASSPTSVPETQYF. In DNA, the CDR3 is TGTGCCAGCAGTCCTACTAGCGTTCCAGAGACCCAGTACTTC.

The rearrangement links TRBV9 to TRBJ2-7, with D tentatively TRBD2 (5 bases). The CDR3 covers 15 residues. The germline CDR1 and CDR2 sequences are SGDLS and YYNGEE. Trimming took off 0 bases at V and 5 bases at J, with 15 bases between the two ends. The CDR3 DNA is TGTGCCAGCAGCGTAGGACATGAAGGACTCGACGAGCAGTACTTC. As protein: CASSVGHEGLDEQYF.

This clone was observed a handful of times. The CDR3 nucleotides read TGTGCCAGCAGCTTAGGACAGATTCTCCAAGAGACCCAGTACTTC. Encoded protein: CASSLGQILQETQYF. The chain employs TRBV11-2 and TRBJ2-5, with D perhaps matching TRBD1 (5 bases). Germline assignment: CDR1 SGHAT and CDR2 FQNNGV. The CDR3 spans 15 residues. V gave up 1 base and J gave up 1 base, with 10 bases separating them.